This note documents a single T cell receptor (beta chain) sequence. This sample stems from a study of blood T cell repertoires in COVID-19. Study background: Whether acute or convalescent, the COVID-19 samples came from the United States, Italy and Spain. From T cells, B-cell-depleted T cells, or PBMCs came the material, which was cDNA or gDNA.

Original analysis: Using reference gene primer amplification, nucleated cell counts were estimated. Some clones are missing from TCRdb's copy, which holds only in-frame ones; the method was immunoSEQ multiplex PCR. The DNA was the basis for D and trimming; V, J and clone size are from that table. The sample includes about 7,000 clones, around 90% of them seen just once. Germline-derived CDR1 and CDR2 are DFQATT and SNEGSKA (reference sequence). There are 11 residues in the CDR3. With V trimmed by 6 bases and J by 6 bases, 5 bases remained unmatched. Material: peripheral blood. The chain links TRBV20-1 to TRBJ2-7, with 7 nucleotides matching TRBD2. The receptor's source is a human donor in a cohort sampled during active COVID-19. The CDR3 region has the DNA TGCAGTGCACCGCTAGCGGCCGAGCAGTACTTC. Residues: CSAPLAAEQYF.